This is a list of T cell receptor beta chains from one sample in a study of T cells in Graves' hyperthyroidism and ophthalmopathy. TCRdb re-analysed the multiplex PCR reads in MiXCR, keeping a single row per CDR3 protein. The sample has around 290,000 distinct CDR3 sequences, 10% to 15% seen once. The sequenced material came from blood. These receptors all come from a woman in her thirties with Graves' hyperthyroidism that later progressed to Graves' ophthalmopathy. The CDR3 runs from the conserved cysteine through the conserved F or W. A D gene is named only where the DNA matches it firmly. Size values are once, few and many counts, or a class for expanded clones, and some rows have none.

many	TRBV7-2	TRBJ2-7	TRBD2	TGTGCCAGCACGGGAGGTCTGTACTCGCTCGAGCAGTACTTC	CASTGGLYSLEQYF
.	TRBV20-1	TRBJ2-1	TRBD2	TGCAGTGCTAGAGATCTTCGCGGGGGAAACTCCTACAATGAGCAGTTCTTC	CSARDLRGGNSYNEQFF
many	TRBV6-1	TRBJ1-2	.	TGTGCCAGCAGTGAAGCGCGGGTTAACTATGGCTACACCTTC	CASSEARVNYGYTF
many	TRBV24-1	TRBJ1-4	.	TGTGCCACCAGTGATCCGGGGGGGGACGAAAAACTGTTTTTT	CATSDPGGDEKLFF
many	TRBV18	TRBJ1-2	.	TGTGCCAGCTCACCCAGGGCAGCGGATTATGGCTACACCTTC	CASSPRAADYGYTF
.	TRBV7-9	TRBJ1-2	.	TGTGCCAGCAGCTTAGCGTCGGCAGGGACGCCTAACTATGGCTACACCTTC	CASSLASAGTPNYGYTF
.	TRBV19	TRBJ2-6	.	TGTGCCAGTGCCCCGACGGCGGGGGCCAACGTCCTGACTTTC	CASAPTAGANVLTF
many	TRBV11-2	TRBJ2-1	.	TGTGCCAGCAGCATCCCCCCTTATGGGACCATCTCCTACAATGAGCAGTTCTTC	CASSIPPYGTISYNEQFF
many	TRBV7-2	TRBJ2-3	TRBD2	TGTGCCAGCAGCCGGGACCATAGCGGGGGGGGCACAGATACGCAGTATTTT	CASSRDHSGGGTDTQYF
many	TRBV6-1	TRBJ2-2	TRBD1	TGTGCCAGCATCGAAGGGGGCGCGGGCACCGGGGAGCTGTTTTTT	CASIEGGAGTGELFF
many	TRBV20-1	TRBJ1-1	.	TGCAGTGCTGCCCCCGAATCCAAGCGTTCTGAAGCTTTCTTT	CSAAPESKRSEAFF
many	TRBV3-1	TRBJ1-1	.	TGTGCCAGCAGCCGCCGGGGGGCGGACACTGAAGCTTTCTTT	CASSRRGADTEAFF
few	TRBV6-1	TRBJ1-2	.	TGTGCCAGCAGTCGTGTACTAAATTATGGCTACACCTTC	CASSRVLNYGYTF
.	TRBV28	TRBJ2-3	TRBD2	TGTGCCAGCAGTCCTATAGCGGGAGCGGAGGCTGATACGCAGTATTTT	CASSPIAGAEADTQYF
many	TRBV5-1	TRBJ2-7	TRBD2	TGCGCCAGCAGCTTTACTAGCGGAGGTGTGGGTGAGCAGTACTTC	CASSFTSGGVGEQYF
.	TRBV27	TRBJ2-7	.	TGTGTTAGCAGTTCCGAGAAGGGGGTGACTGCGCAGTACTTC	CVSSSEKGVTAQYF
few	TRBV7-6	TRBJ2-7	.	TGTGCCAGCAGCTTAAGTCCGTTGGGCGAGCAGTACTTC	CASSLSPLGEQYF
.	TRBV4-1	TRBJ1-1	.	TGCGCCAGCAGCCAAGATGGGGGCAGTAAGCCTCGAGAAGCTTTCTTT	CASSQDGGSKPREAFF
once	TRBV7-9	TRBJ2-2	.	TGTGCCAGCAGCTTGTCCGGTTTGTGGGTCAGGGGAGCGAACACCGGGGAGCTGTTTTTT	CASSLSGLWVRGANTGELFF
many	TRBV27	TRBJ2-1	TRBD2	TGTGCCAGCAGTTTATGGGTAGCGGGGGGGAATGAGCAGTTCTTC	CASSLWVAGGNEQFF
.	TRBV12-5	TRBJ1-2	.	TGTGCTAGTGCCCCTGGGGGCTCGTATGGTGGCTACACCTTC	CASAPGGSYGGYTF
many	TRBV20-1	TRBJ2-7	.	TGCAGTGCTAGGCCTAGCGTAGGGACCTACGAGCAGTACTTC	CSARPSVGTYEQYF
many	TRBV3-1	TRBJ2-1	TRBD2	TGTGCCAGCGCTATAGCGGGAGGGCCCAATGAGCAGTTCTTC	CASAIAGGPNEQFF
.	TRBV20-1	TRBJ2-3	TRBD2	TGCAGTGCTAGGGGTGGACTAGCGGGAGCCACAGATACGCAGTATTTT	CSARGGLAGATDTQYF
many	TRBV27	TRBJ2-5	TRBD2	TGTGCCAGCAGTTTACGGGGACTAGCGGGTGGCACCCAGTACTTC	CASSLRGLAGGTQYF
many	TRBV30	TRBJ1-1	.	TGTGCCTGCGCCTCTACTGAAGCTTTCTTT	CACASTEAFF
many	TRBV20-1	TRBJ2-3	TRBD2	TGCAGTGCACTAGCGGGAGCAGATACGCAGTATTTT	CSALAGADTQYF
.	TRBV6-5	TRBJ2-1	.	TGTGCCAGCAGTTACTCCTGGGTGAGCTCCTACAATGAGCAGTTCTTC	CASSYSWVSSYNEQFF